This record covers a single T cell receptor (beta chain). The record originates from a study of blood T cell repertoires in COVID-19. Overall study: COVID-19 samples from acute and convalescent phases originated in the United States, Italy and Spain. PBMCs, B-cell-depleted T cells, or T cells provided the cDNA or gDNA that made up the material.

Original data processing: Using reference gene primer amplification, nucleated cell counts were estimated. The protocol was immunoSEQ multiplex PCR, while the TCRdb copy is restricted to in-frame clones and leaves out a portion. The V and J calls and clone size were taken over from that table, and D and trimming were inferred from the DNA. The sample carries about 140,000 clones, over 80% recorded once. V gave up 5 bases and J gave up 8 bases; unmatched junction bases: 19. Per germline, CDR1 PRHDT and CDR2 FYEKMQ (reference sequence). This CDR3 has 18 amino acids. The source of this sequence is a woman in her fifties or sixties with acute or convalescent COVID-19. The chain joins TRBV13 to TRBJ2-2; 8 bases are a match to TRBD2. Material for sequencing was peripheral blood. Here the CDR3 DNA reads TGTGCCAGCAGCCCCTCCCCGGGGACTAGGGCCCCAGATGGGGAGCTGTTTTTT. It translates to CASSPSPGTRAPDGELFF.